This T cell receptor (beta chain) was sequenced during a study of PD-1 blockade in classical Hodgkin lymphoma. Broader study findings: Diminished baseline TCR diversity has been reported in newly diagnosed patients relative to healthy donors. By C4D1, CD4+ diversity increased significantly, especially in complete responders.

Note on this clone: Its antigen is as yet unknown.

The CDR3 runs to 17 residues. The time point was: cycle 4 day 1 (C4D1), after around six weeks of nivolumab. Each patient experienced a relapse that followed autologous stem cell transplantation, and brentuximab vedotin exposure varied. The table came from immunoSEQ multiplex PCR; TCRdb's copy has only in-frame clones and leaves some out. The sample records about 39,000 clones, 70% to 85% being singletons. This receptor was obtained from a human donor with classical Hodgkin lymphoma. Source: peripheral blood mononuclear cells (PBMCs), taken before the fourth cycle of nivolumab. The chain recombines TRBV21-1 with TRBJ2-5; the table gives TRBD2 as D, unverified against the DNA. TRBV21-1 is labeled a pseudogene. CDR3 sequence: CASTPLGSRDSKETQYF. CDR3 in DNA: TGTGCCAGCACCCCCCTGGGATCCCGGGATAGTAAAGAGACCCAGTACTTC.